These T cell receptor beta chains were read from a single sample in a study of Ad26.COV2.S vaccination and SARS-CoV-2 variants. Sequenced by immunoSEQ multiplex PCR; TCRdb stores in-frame clones only, minus some. The sample yields 440,000 or so clones, 92% seen once. The sample here was peripheral blood, taken in a trial of Ad26.COV2.S vaccine versus placebo. The receptor set was obtained from a person between 18 and 60 years old who received the Ad26.COV2.S COVID-19 vaccine or a placebo. Both conserved end residues are part of each CDR3. D genes are given only for firm matches. For some rows the clone size is stated as once, few or many, or as a class when expanded; others skip it.

J,V,D,size,CDR3,DNA
TRBJ1-2,TRBV7-9,-,-,CASSGKTEIYGYTF,TGTGCCAGCAGCGGAAAGACAGAGATCTATGGCTACACCTTC
TRBJ1-5,TRBV7-9,TRBD1,-,CASSLGGGGGHSNQPQHF,TGTGCCAGCAGCTTAGGAGGGGGAGGGGGCCATAGCAATCAGCCCCAGCATTTT
TRBJ1-1,TRBV4-1,-,-,CASSGNTEAFF,TGCGCCAGCAGCGGGAACACTGAAGCTTTCTTT
TRBJ2-4,TRBV23-1,TRBD1,-,CASSQLDRGKNIQYF,TGCGCCAGCAGTCAATTGGACAGGGGGAAAAACATTCAGTACTTC
TRBJ2-7,TRBV28,-,-,CASRNRINYEQYF,TGTGCCAGCAGAAACAGGATCAACTACGAGCAGTACTTC
TRBJ2-5,TRBV5-4,-,-,CASSLGQIQETQYF,TGTGCCAGCAGCTTGGGACAGATCCAAGAGACCCAGTACTTC
TRBJ2-3,TRBV27,-,-,CASSPFRGTPPQYF,TGTGCCAGCAGCCCCTTCAGGGGGACTCCCCCCCAGTATTTT
TRBJ1-4,TRBV9,TRBD1,-,CASSFAGTDNEKLFF,TGTGCCAGCAGCTTTGCCGGGACAGATAATGAAAAACTGTTTTTT
TRBJ2-7,TRBV10-3,-,few,CAIKGSRNEQYF,TGTGCCATCAAGGGCAGTAGAAACGAGCAGTACTTC
TRBJ2-7,TRBV11-2,-,-,CASSPGYEQYF,TGTGCCAGCAGCCCCGGATACGAGCAGTACTTC
TRBJ1-1,TRBV30,-,-,CAWSVGQPTLRTEAFF,TGTGCCTGGAGTGTGGGGCAGCCAACCCTGAGAACTGAAGCTTTCTTT
TRBJ2-4,TRBV4-1,-,once,CASSQRSVGGQSKNIQYF,TGCGCCAGCAGCCAAAGATCAGTTGGTGGGCAGAGCAAAAACATTCAGTACTTC
TRBJ2-1,TRBV19,TRBD2,-,CASSRTSGDEQFF,TGTGCCAGTAGTCGGACTAGCGGGGATGAGCAGTTCTTC
TRBJ2-4,TRBV18,TRBD1,-,CASSLTTGTGVTAKNIQYF,TGTGCCAGCTCACTAACGACCGGGACAGGGGTGACGGCCAAAAACATTCAGTACTTC
TRBJ1-4,TRBV4-1,-,-,CASSHHWGGFSPNEKLFF,TGCGCCAGCAGCCATCATTGGGGGGGATTCTCTCCTAATGAAAAACTGTTTTTT
TRBJ2-1,TRBV12-5,TRBD2,-,CASGSLPGTSLREQFF,TGTGCTAGTGGTTCCCTACCCGGGACTAGCCTGAGGGAGCAGTTCTTC
TRBJ2-2,TRBV19,-,-,CASSIFTGSNGELFF,TGTGCCAGTAGTATCTTCACAGGGTCGAATGGGGAGCTGTTTTTT
TRBJ1-4,TRBV10-1,-,-,CASSEFGTAEKLFF,TGCGCCAGCAGTGAATTCGGGACGGCGGAAAAACTGTTTTTT
TRBJ2-1,TRBV11-3,-,-,CASGTAGARNEQFF,TGTGCCAGCGGGACAGCGGGGGCGCGGAATGAGCAGTTCTTC
TRBJ2-3,TRBV27,-,-,CASTKGDTQYF,TGTGCCAGCACCAAAGGGGATACGCAGTATTTT
TRBJ2-5,TRBV14,TRBD1,-,CASSLFPDRYQETQYF,TGTGCCAGCAGCCTCTTCCCGGACAGGTACCAAGAGACCCAGTACTTC
TRBJ1-1,TRBV5-6,TRBD1,-,CASSYFRQGGGTEAFF,TGTGCCAGCAGCTATTTCCGGCAGGGGGGCGGCACTGAAGCTTTCTTT
TRBJ2-2,TRBV6-4,TRBD1,-,CASSDRGQGTGELFF,TGTGCCAGCAGTGACAGGGGACAGGGCACCGGGGAGCTGTTTTTT
TRBJ2-3,TRBV7-2,TRBD2,-,CASSLTGLERDTQYF,TGTGCCAGCAGCTTAACGGGACTAGAGAGAGATACGCAGTATTTT
TRBJ2-1,TRBV9,-,-,CASSDMGYSYNEQFF,TGTGCCAGCAGCGATATGGGGTACTCCTACAATGAGCAGTTCTTC
TRBJ2-1,TRBV7-2,-,-,CASSFSGLTYNEQFF,TGTGCCAGCAGCTTTTCGGGCCTAACCTACAATGAGCAGTTCTTC
TRBJ1-6,TRBV7-8,-,-,CASSLLFRDKINSPLHF,TGTGCCAGCAGCTTATTATTCCGGGACAAGATTAATTCACCCCTCCACTTT
TRBJ1-1,TRBV10-3,-,-,CAIGREGVVTEAFF,TGTGCCATCGGCCGTGAGGGGGTGGTGACTGAAGCTTTCTTT
TRBJ1-3,TRBV12-2,-,-,CASRLPTGLGNTIYF,TGTGCAAGTCGCCTACCGACAGGGCTCGGAAACACCATATATTTT
TRBJ2-5,TRBV5-5,TRBD1,-,CASSFRDRKQETQYF,TGTGCCAGCAGCTTCAGGGACAGAAAGCAAGAGACCCAGTACTTC
TRBJ1-2,TRBV27,-,-,CASSLNGDHYGYTF,TGTGCCAGCAGTTTGAATGGTGATCACTATGGCTACACCTTC
TRBJ2-3,TRBV14,-,-,CASSRAPKNGTDTQYF,TGTGCCAGCAGCCGGGCACCCAAGAATGGTACAGATACGCAGTATTTT
TRBJ1-1,TRBV7-2,-,once,CASSPGPANTEAFF,TGTGCCAGCAGCCCGGGTCCCGCCAACACTGAAGCTTTCTTT
TRBJ2-3,TRBV27,TRBD1,-,CASSLSWTGGTDTQYF,TGTGCCAGCAGTTTATCGTGGACAGGGGGCACAGATACGCAGTATTTT
TRBJ2-5,TRBV20-1,-,few,CTAGETQYF,TGCACCGCTGGGGAGACCCAGTACTTC
TRBJ1-2,TRBV5-1,-,few,CASSPRDIDGYTF,TGCGCCAGCAGCCCACGGGACATCGATGGCTACACCTTC
TRBJ1-1,TRBV27,-,-,CASMGGRTEAFF,TGTGCCAGCATGGGGGGGCGGACTGAAGCTTTCTTT
TRBJ1-1,TRBV6-6,TRBD1,-,CGGRTGTNLLAFF,TGTGGGGGCCGGACAGGAACAAATCTGCTAGCTTTCTTT
TRBJ2-1,TRBV10-3,TRBD2,-,CAISASPAGVGDEQFF,TGTGCCATCAGTGCGAGTCCAGCGGGGGTCGGAGATGAGCAGTTCTTC
TRBJ2-1,TRBV30,TRBD1,-,CAWSAPDRADEQFF,TGTGCCTGGAGTGCGCCGGACAGGGCCGATGAGCAGTTCTTC
TRBJ2-5,TRBV18,TRBD1,-,CASSPGQGPETQYF,TGTGCCAGCTCACCTGGACAGGGGCCAGAGACCCAGTACTTC
TRBJ2-1,TRBV2,TRBD2,many,CASSTSGGEYNEQFF,TGTGCCAGCAGTACCAGCGGGGGGGAGTACAATGAGCAGTTCTTC
TRBJ1-6,TRBV28,TRBD1,once,CASSDREVRSPLHF,TGTGCCAGCAGTGACAGGGAGGTGAGATCACCCCTCCACTTT
TRBJ1-5,TRBV7-2,TRBD1,-,CASSWTGSEPQHF,TGTGCCAGCAGCTGGACAGGGTCGGAGCCCCAGCATTTT
TRBJ1-1,TRBV10-2,-,-,CASSDGRNTEAFF,TGCGCCAGCAGTGACGGCAGGAACACTGAAGCTTTCTTT
TRBJ1-5,TRBV6-5,-,-,CASSLDSNQPQHF,TGTGCCAGCAGTTTGGATAGCAATCAGCCCCAGCATTTT
TRBJ1-6,TRBV2,-,-,CASIRGVVYNSPLHF,TGTGCCAGCATCCGAGGGGTGGTCTATAATTCACCCCTCCACTTT
TRBJ2-7,TRBV11-2,-,-,CASSLPSYEQYF,TGTGCCAGCAGCCTACCATCTTACGAGCAGTACTTC